Presented here are 22 T cell receptor beta chains from one specimen sequenced in a study of identifying expanded T cells in peripheral blood. Clones were read by immunoSEQ multiplex PCR, and TCRdb kept only the in-frame ones, dropping some. The sample has 120,000 or so clones, roughly 82% seen once. Input material: blood. These TCRs come from a person aged 18 to 70 in good health.

V gene TRBV29-1 combines with J gene TRBJ2-1; 10 bases line up with TRBD1. CDR1 and CDR2 from the germline V gene are SQVTM and ANQGSEA. V gave up 5 bases and J gave up 7 bases; unmatched junction bases: 8. The CDR3 runs to 14 residues. CDR3 nucleotide sequence: TGCAGCGTTTCCGGACAGGGGGTGACTAATGAGCAGTTCTTC. Amino acids: CSVSGQGVTNEQFF.

This chain uses TRBV7-2 with TRBJ2-5; TRBD1 might be the D (5 bases). The CDR3 has 13 residues. Germline CDR1 reads SGHTA; CDR2 reads FQGNSA. Deletions cut 3 bases from V and 1 base from J, with 6 bases between. CDR3 sequence: CASSFRVQETQYF. DNA of the CDR3: TGTGCCAGCAGCTTCAGGGTCCAAGAGACCCAGTACTTC.

This clone was seen only once. The rearrangement links TRBV6-4 to TRBJ1-2; D ambiguous. In germline, CDR1 is MRHNA, CDR2 SNTAGT. The ends were cut back, 7 bases at V and 0 bases at J, with 15 bases in the middle. This CDR3 spans 15 amino acids. In DNA form, the CDR3 reads TGTGCCAGCAACCCGGGATTTGGATCTAACTATGGCTACACCTTC. Protein: CASNPGFGSNYGYTF.

This chain links TRBV6-1 with TRBJ1-5; D uncertain. Germline V gene data show CDR1 as MNHNS and CDR2 as SASEGT. There are 12 residues in the CDR3. V lost 6 bases to trimming and J lost 9 bases, with 12 bases between them. CDR3 amino acids: CASSGVLGPQHF. In nucleotides, the CDR3 is TGTGCCAGCAGCGGAGTTTTGGGGCCCCAGCATTTT.

The chain uses TRBV6-5 and TRBJ2-5; TRBD2 agrees at 9 bases. V was clipped by 6 bases and J by 6 bases; unmatched bases: 8. Germline V gene sequence: CDR1 MNHEY, CDR2 SVGAGI. The length of the CDR3 is 14 residues. CDR3 DNA: TGTGCCAGCAGCCCCGGGACTAGCATGCAGACCCAGTACTTC. Translating it yields CASSPGTSMQTQYF.

This clone was recorded only once. The chain joins TRBV7-3 to TRBJ1-2, with D hard to call. V was shortened by 2 bases and J by 11 bases, with 21 bases between the two germline ends. CDR1 SGHTA and CDR2 FQGTGA come from the germline V gene. The CDR3 runs 15 residues. CDR3 nucleotide sequence: TGTGCCAGCAGCTTACGTCCTTGGACGGAGGAACAATACACCTTC. Its protein is CASSLRPWTEEQYTF.

The chain uses TRBV18 and TRBJ2-5; D gene ambiguous. The germline V gene has CDR1 KGHSH and CDR2 LQKENI. The CDR3 totals 14 residues. V was cut by 3 bases and J by 5 bases, with 13 bases left in between. The CDR3 reads CASSPLSRGETQYF. DNA for the CDR3: TGTGCCAGCTCACCCCTCTCACGTGGGGAGACCCAGTACTTC.

This clone was detected only once. The chain carries TRBV7-9 and TRBJ2-5; 7 bases are a match to TRBD2. The V segment lost 5 bases and the J segment 7 bases; nucleotides outside the gene matches: 13. Germline V CDR1 and CDR2: SEHNR, FQNEAQ (reference sequence). The length of the CDR3 is 15 residues. CDR3 amino acids: CASSQTQVTGGTQYF. The CDR3 DNA reads TGTGCCAGCAGCCAAACACAGGTTACGGGGGGGACCCAGTACTTC.

The chain employs TRBV7-9 and TRBJ2-3; 9 nucleotides agree with TRBD1. V trimming: 6 bases; J trimming: 5 bases; junction bases outside the gene matches: 6. Germline-derived CDR1 and CDR2 are SEHNR and FQNEAQ (reference sequence). The CDR3 has 14 residues. CDR3 nucleotides: TGTGCCAGCAGACGGGGACAGGGAGAAGATACGCAGTATTTT. Its translation: CASRRGQGEDTQYF. The full variable domain, completed using reference TRBV7-9 and TRBJ2-3, is DTGVSQNPRHKITKRGQNVTFRCDPISEHNRLYWYRQTLGQGPEFLTYFQNEAQLEKSRLLSDRFSAERPKGSFSTLEIQRTEQGDSAMYLCASRRGQGEDTQYFGPGTRLTVL.

V gene TRBV27 combines with J gene TRBJ2-3; 9 bases map to TRBD1. Germline values: CDR1 MNHEY, CDR2 SMNVEV (reference sequence). The CDR3 has 12 amino acids. The V and J ends lost 8 bases and 5 bases, in that order; junction bases with no gene match: 2. The CDR3, as DNA: TGTGCCAGCGCGACAGGGGGAGATACGCAGTATTTT. It is translated as CASATGGDTQYF.

This clone appeared once. This chain connects TRBV21-1 to TRBJ2-7. TRBV21-1 is shown as a pseudogene. This CDR3 comprises 15 residues. CDR3 DNA: TGTGCCAGCAGCAAACGAAAGGGGGGAACCTACGAGCAGTACTTC. Residues: CASSKRKGGTYEQYF.

The rearrangement joins TRBV29-1 to TRBJ2-5, with a weak D call TRBD1 (6 bases). The CDR3 loop spans 13 amino acids. Germline values: CDR1 SQVTM, CDR2 ANQGSEA. The V end was cut by 7 bases, the J end by 5 bases, with 17 bases between. DNA of the CDR3: TGCAGCGGGCAACAGGGCCCCCTCGAGACCCAGTACTTC. This gives the protein CSGQQGPLETQYF.

CDR3 bases: TGTGCCAGCAGTTTAAGGCAGAAGAACACTGAAGCTTTCTTT. Translation gives CASSLRQKNTEAFF. V gene TRBV28 combines with J gene TRBJ1-1, with unresolved D. The CDR3 is made up of 14 amino acids. Germline V lookup: CDR1 MDHEN, CDR2 SYDVKM. The ends were cut back, 2 bases at V and 1 base at J, with 8 bases in the middle.

The V call is TRBV9, the J call TRBJ1-5, with 7 positions matching TRBD1. In germline, CDR1 is SGDLS, CDR2 YYNGEE. Trimming cost V 0 bases and J 8 bases; bases outside gene matches: 20. CDR3 size: 19 residues. The CDR3 protein is CASSVGPGGSTSGHEPQHF. In nucleotides, the CDR3 is TGTGCCAGCAGCGTAGGCCCAGGGGGTTCTACTTCCGGTCACGAGCCCCAGCATTTT.

This clone was recorded once. V gene TRBV27 combines with J gene TRBJ1-2, with D perhaps TRBD1 (6 bases). Germline CDR1 is MNHEY and CDR2 is SMNVEV (reference sequence). The ends were cut back, 1 base at V and 2 bases at J, with 14 bases in the middle. This CDR3 contains 16 residues. The CDR3 region is CASSLFGTLLNYGYTF. The CDR3 region has the DNA TGTGCCAGCAGTTTATTCGGGACACTCCTCAACTATGGCTACACCTTC.

This chain joins TRBV19 and TRBJ2-5; 9 positions match TRBD2. This CDR3 comprises 19 residues. J was trimmed by 4 bases and V by 5 bases; bases with no gene match: 20. Germline assignment: CDR1 LNHDA and CDR2 SQIVND (reference sequence). CDR3 sequence: CASSSPGGGLAGLRETQYF. The CDR3 DNA reads as TGTGCCAGTAGTTCCCCAGGGGGAGGGCTAGCGGGGCTGCGAGAGACCCAGTACTTC.

This clone was counted a single time. V gene TRBV27 combines with J gene TRBJ1-2; D gene ambiguous. From germline, CDR1 is MNHEY and CDR2 SMNVEV (reference sequence). CDR3 length equals 13 residues. Trimming left V 2 bases short and J 8 bases short, with 12 bases between. CDR3 sequence: CASSLGPERGYTF. In nucleotides, the CDR3 is TGTGCCAGCAGTTTAGGGCCTGAGAGGGGCTACACCTTC.

V gene TRBV19 combines with J gene TRBJ1-2, with D uncertain. The V gene's germline CDR1 is LNHDA and CDR2 SQIVND (reference sequence). CDR3 length equals 15 residues. Trimming cost V 2 bases and J 8 bases, with 18 bases left between them. The CDR3 sequence is CASSIYFMGGEGYTF. CDR3 bases: TGTGCCAGTAGTATATACTTTATGGGCGGAGAAGGCTACACCTTC.

V is TRBV11-3 and J is TRBJ1-1; D is ambiguous. The V gene's germline CDR1 is SGHNT and CDR2 YENEEA. CDR3 length equals 13 residues. V gave up 3 bases and J gave up 3 bases, with 8 bases separating them. In DNA, the CDR3 is TGTGCCAGCAGCTTCAACACATACACTGAAGCTTTCTTT. Protein: CASSFNTYTEAFF.

The chain recombines TRBV7-7 with TRBJ2-7; D not resolved. The CDR3 covers 18 residues. Germline CDR1 is SSHAT and CDR2 is FNYEAQ (reference sequence). V lost 1 base and J lost 0, with 19 bases in between. The CDR3 is CASSLVCCQTRSSYEQYF. CDR3 DNA: TGTGCCAGCAGCTTAGTTTGTTGCCAAACCCGAAGCTCCTACGAGCAGTACTTC.

The chain is built from TRBV11-3 and TRBJ2-7; D tentatively fits TRBD1 or TRBD2 (5 bases each). Trimming took 1 base from V and 3 from J, leaving 10 bases between them. This CDR3 region has 14 residues. CDR1 and CDR2 (germline): SGHNT, YENEEA. CDR3 residues: CASSLGDHFYEQYF. In nucleotides, the CDR3 is TGTGCCAGCAGCTTAGGGGACCATTTCTACGAGCAGTACTTC.

This clone was counted only a few times. V usage is TRBV10-3 and J usage is TRBJ2-2, with D perhaps TRBD1 (6 bases). The CDR3 has 13 amino acids. In germline, CDR1 is ENHRY, CDR2 SYGVKD. The V and J ends lost 11 bases and 2 bases respectively, with 12 bases between them. Here the CDR3 reads CASRTANTGELFF. Here the CDR3 DNA reads TGTGCCTCTAGGACAGCCAACACCGGGGAGCTGTTTTTT.